One sample yielded the 8 T cell receptor beta chains listed below, sequenced in a study of blood T cell repertoires in COVID-19. Sequenced by immunoSEQ multiplex PCR; TCRdb stores in-frame clones only, minus some. The repertoire holds approximately 110,000 clones, with around 91% as singletons. Sequenced material: peripheral blood. The receptors were sampled from a woman over 75 with acute or convalescent COVID-19.

This chain links TRBV5-1 with TRBJ2-7; 8 nucleotides agree with TRBD1. V was clipped by 0 bases and J by 5 bases; unmatched bases: 7. Germline assignment: CDR1 SGHRS and CDR2 YFSETQ. This CDR3 spans 15 amino acids. In DNA form, the CDR3 reads TGCGCCAGCAGCTTGGGTGGACAGGGACGCAACGAGCAGTACTTC. Protein: CASSLGGQGRNEQYF.

This clone was observed once. This sequence joins TRBV6-5 and TRBJ1-4; weak D call: TRBD1 (6 bases). V was clipped by 5 bases and J by 5 bases, with 12 bases between them. Germline V gene sequence: CDR1 MNHEY, CDR2 SVGAGI. The CDR3 has 14 amino acids. The CDR3 here is CASSPTGPNEKLFF. CDR3 DNA sequence: TGTGCCAGCAGTCCGACAGGTCCAAATGAAAAACTGTTTTTT.

The V and J genes are TRBV6-5 and TRBJ1-2, with TRBD1 matching 7 bases. V was clipped by 6 bases and J by 4 bases; unmatched bases: 5. Germline V CDR1 and CDR2: MNHEY, SVGAGI. CDR3 length: 13 amino acids. The CDR3, as DNA: TGTGCCAGCAGAGCCTCAGGGGGCTATGGCTACACCTTC. Amino acids: CASRASGGYGYTF.

To note about this clone: The same CDR3 also results from other DNA sequences found in this sample. V and J are TRBV5-1 and TRBJ2-3, with 9 bases identical to TRBD2. V shed 0 bases, J shed 1 base, and the junction held 0 bases outside the gene matches. The V gene's germline CDR1 is SGHRS and CDR2 YFSETQ. The CDR3 spans 15 residues. CDR3 sequence (DNA): TGCGCCAGCAGCTTGGGGACTAGCGGCACAGATACGCAGTATTTT. Encoded protein: CASSLGTSGTDTQYF. The full variable domain, completed using reference TRBV5-1 and TRBJ2-3, is KAGVTQTPRYLIKTRGQQVTLSCSPISGHRSVSWYQQTPGQGLQFLFEYFSETQRNKGNFPGRFSGRQFSNSRSEMNVSTLELGDSALYLCASSLGTSGTDTQYFGPGTRLTVL.

This rearrangement joins TRBV7-9 to TRBJ2-4; weak D call: TRBD1 (5 bases). V gave up 2 bases and J gave up 9 bases, with 8 bases separating them. This CDR3 has 12 residues. Germline V gene lookup returns CDR1 SEHNR and CDR2 FQNEAQ (reference sequence). The CDR3 nucleotides read TGTGCCAGCAGCTTATCAGGGCCCATTCAGTACTTC. This sequence encodes CASSLSGPIQYF.

This clone was seen only once. The CDR3 here is CASSEIGGGTYEQYF. The CDR3 DNA follows: TGTGCCAGCAGTGAAATCGGGGGGGGAACCTACGAGCAGTACTTC. The chain employs TRBV2 and TRBJ2-7, with 8 bases that match TRBD2. Germline lookup yields CDR1 SNHLY and CDR2 FYNNEI. The CDR3 is made up of 15 amino acids. V lost 2 bases and J lost 2; bases outside the gene matches: 5.

The chain employs TRBV6-5 and TRBJ1-2; 7 nucleotides match TRBD1. Germline V CDR1 and CDR2: MNHEY, SVGAGI. This CDR3 has 15 residues. Trimming cost V 5 bases and J 2 bases; bases outside gene matches: 8. This chain's CDR3 is CASSRPSTGNYGYTF. The CDR3 nucleotides are TGTGCCAGCAGTCGCCCCTCGACAGGGAACTATGGCTACACCTTC.

As for this clone: Distinct nucleotide sequences in the sample also encode this CDR3. The chain couples TRBV19 to TRBJ1-5; D possibly corresponds to TRBD1 (6 bases). CDR1 LNHDA and CDR2 SQIVND come from the germline V gene (reference sequence). The CDR3 runs to 13 residues. Trimming stripped 6 bases from V and 6 bases from J, with 12 bases between. CDR3 amino acids: CASSPLGAQPQHF. The CDR3 DNA follows: TGTGCCAGTAGCCCTTTGGGGGCTCAGCCCCAGCATTTT.